The clone carrying this T cell receptor beta chain was picked up many times. Amplification yielded TCR beta CDR3 regions, with RNA transcripts as the source. A first-round RT-PCR of the TCR CDR3 used the HTBI primer set. TCRdb re-called the multiplex PCR reads through MiXCR, storing one row per CDR3 protein. The sample consists of under 250,000 distinct CDR3 sequences, more than 20% of them appearing once. The germline V gene has CDR1 MGHDK and CDR2 SYGVNS. The CDR3 has 12 residues. Deletions cut 4 bases from V and 4 bases from J, with 7 bases between. This sample is drawn from a study of T cells in Graves' hyperthyroidism and ophthalmopathy.

The genes are TRBV25-1 and TRBJ1-1, with TRBD1 as a possible D gene (5 bases). The sequence derives from a woman aged 40 to 55 with Graves' ophthalmopathy. The sequenced sample was blood. The CDR3 spells CASSVGLTEAFF. CDR3 bases: TGTGCCAGCAGTGTGGGGCTCACTGAAGCTTTCTTT.